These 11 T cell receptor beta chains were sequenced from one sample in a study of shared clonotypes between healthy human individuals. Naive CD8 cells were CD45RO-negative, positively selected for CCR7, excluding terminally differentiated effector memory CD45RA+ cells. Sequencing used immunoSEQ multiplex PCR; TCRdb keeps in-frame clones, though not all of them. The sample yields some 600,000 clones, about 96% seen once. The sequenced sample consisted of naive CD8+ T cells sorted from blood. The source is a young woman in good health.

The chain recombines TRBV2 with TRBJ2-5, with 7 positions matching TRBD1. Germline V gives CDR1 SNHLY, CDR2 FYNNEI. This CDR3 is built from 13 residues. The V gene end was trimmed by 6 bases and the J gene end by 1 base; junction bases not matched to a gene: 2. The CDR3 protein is CASSRDSQETQYF. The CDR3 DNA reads TGTGCCAGCAGCCGGGACAGCCAAGAGACCCAGTACTTC.

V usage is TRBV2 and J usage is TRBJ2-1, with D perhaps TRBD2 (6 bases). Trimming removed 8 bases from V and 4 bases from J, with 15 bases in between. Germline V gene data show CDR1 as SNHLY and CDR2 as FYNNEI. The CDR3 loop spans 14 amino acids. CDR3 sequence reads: CASHGTGEYNEQFF. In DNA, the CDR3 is TGTGCCAGCCACGGGACGGGAGAATACAATGAGCAGTTCTTC.

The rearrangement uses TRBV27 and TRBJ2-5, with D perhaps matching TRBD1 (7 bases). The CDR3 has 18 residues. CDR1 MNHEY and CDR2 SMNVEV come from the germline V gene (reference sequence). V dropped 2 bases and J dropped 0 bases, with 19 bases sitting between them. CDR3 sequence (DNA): TGTGCCAGCAGTTTAACCCTTATGGAGGGGGCGTACCAAGAGACCCAGTACTTC. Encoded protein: CASSLTLMEGAYQETQYF.

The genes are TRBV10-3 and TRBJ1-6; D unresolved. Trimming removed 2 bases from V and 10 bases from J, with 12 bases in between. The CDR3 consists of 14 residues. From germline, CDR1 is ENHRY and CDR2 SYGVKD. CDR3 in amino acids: CAISEGEIGSPLHF. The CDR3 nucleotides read TGTGCCATCAGTGAGGGAGAGATCGGCTCACCCCTCCACTTT.

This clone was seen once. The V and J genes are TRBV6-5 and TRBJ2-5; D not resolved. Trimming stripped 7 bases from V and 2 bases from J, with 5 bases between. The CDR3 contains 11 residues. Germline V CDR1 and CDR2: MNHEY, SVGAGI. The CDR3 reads CASTQQETQYF. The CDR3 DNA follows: TGTGCCAGCACCCAACAAGAGACCCAGTACTTC.

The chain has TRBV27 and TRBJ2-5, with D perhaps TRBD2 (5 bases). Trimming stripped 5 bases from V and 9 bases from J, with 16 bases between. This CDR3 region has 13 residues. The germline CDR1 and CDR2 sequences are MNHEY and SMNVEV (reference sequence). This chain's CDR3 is CASSTGQEESQYF. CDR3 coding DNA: TGTGCCAGCAGTACGGGCCAGGAGGAGTCCCAGTACTTC.

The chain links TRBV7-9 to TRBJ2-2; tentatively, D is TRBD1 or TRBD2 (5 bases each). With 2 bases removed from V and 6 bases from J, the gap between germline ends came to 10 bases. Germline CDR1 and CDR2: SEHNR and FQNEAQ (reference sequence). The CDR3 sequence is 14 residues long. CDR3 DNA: TGTGCCAGCAGCTTATTACGGGGCGCCGGGGAGCTGTTTTTT. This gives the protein CASSLLRGAGELFF.

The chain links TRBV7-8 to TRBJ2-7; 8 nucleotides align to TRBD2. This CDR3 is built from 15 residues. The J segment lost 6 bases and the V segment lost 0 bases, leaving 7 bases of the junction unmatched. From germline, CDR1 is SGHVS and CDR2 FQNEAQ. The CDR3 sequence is CASSLAASGFPEQYF. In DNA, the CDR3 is TGTGCCAGCAGCTTAGCGGCTAGCGGGTTTCCCGAGCAGTACTTC.

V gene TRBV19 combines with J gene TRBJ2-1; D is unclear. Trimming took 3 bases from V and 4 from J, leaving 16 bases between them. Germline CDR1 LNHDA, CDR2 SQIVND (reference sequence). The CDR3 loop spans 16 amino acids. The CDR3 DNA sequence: TGTGCCAGTAGTATGAAGGGCCGTAGGCCTTACAATGAGCAGTTCTTC. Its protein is CASSMKGRRPYNEQFF.

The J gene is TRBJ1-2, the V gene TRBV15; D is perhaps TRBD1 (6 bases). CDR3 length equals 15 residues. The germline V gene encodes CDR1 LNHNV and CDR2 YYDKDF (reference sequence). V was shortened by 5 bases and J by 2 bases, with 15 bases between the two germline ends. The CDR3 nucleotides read TGTGCCACCAGCGATTACAGGGAAGTGAACTATGGCTACACCTTC. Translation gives CATSDYREVNYGYTF.

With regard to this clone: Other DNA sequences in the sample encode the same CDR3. The CDR3 DNA follows: TGTGCCAGTTCCCCCGGAGTCTCCTACGAGCAGTACTTC. This codes for CASSPGVSYEQYF. The V call is TRBV5-4, the J call TRBJ2-7; D unclear. The length of the CDR3 is 13 residues. Per germline, CDR1 SGHNT and CDR2 YYREEE (reference sequence). V was cut by 8 bases and J by 0 bases, with 12 bases left in between.